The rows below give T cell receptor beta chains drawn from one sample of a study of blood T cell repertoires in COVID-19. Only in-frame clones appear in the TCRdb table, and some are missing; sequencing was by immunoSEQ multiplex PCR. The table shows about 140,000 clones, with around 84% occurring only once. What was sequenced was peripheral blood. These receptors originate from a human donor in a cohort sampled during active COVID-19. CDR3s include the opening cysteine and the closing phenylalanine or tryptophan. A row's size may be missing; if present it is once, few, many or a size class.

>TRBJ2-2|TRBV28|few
CASSLYPSGNTGELFF
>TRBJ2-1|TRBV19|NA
CASGLAVNYNEQFF
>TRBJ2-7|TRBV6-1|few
CASSAVPGQGAYEQYF
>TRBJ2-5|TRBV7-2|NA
CASSSMGPQETQYF
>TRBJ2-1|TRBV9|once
CASSSRQGVGNEQFF
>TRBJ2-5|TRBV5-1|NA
CASSQGQGALETQYF
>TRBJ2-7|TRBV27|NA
CASSLILGLKDEQYF
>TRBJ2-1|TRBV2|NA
CASNQRGGMKQFF
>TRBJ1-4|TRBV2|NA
CASSEIGGGEKLFF
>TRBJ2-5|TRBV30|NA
CAWVPRGGPGGTQYF
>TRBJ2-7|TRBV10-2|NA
CASRSGGNYEQYF
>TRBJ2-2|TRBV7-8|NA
CASSSWDYYTGELFF
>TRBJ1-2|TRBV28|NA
CASSRTGSSYGYTF
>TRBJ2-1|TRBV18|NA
CASSPTSGSYNEQFF
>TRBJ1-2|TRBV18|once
CASSPPAGEGYTF